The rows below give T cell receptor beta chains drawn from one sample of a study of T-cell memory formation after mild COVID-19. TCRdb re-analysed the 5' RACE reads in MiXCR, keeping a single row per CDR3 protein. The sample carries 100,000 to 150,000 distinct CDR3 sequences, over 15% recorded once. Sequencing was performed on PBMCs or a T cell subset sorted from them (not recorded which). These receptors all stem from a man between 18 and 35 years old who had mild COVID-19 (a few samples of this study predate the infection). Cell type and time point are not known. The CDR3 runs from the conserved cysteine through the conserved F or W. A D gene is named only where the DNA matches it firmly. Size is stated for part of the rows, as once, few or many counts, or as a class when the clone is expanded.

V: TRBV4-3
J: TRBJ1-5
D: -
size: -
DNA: TGCGCCAGCAGCCAAGATACCCGGGAACCCCAGCATTTT
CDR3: CASSQDTREPQHF

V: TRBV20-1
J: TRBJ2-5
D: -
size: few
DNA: TGCAGTGCTGCCGCGGGGGCCTTAGAGACCCAGTACTTC
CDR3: CSAAAGALETQYF

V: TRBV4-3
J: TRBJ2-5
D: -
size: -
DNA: TGCGCCAGCAGCTTTCAGGGGACAGAGACCCAGTACTTC
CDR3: CASSFQGTETQYF

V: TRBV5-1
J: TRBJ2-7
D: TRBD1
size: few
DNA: TGCGCCAGCAGTCGGGGGACAGGGGAGTACGAGCAGTACTTC
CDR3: CASSRGTGEYEQYF

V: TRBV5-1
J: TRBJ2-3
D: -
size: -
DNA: TGCGCCAGCAGCTTGGACTCGACAGATACGCAGTATTTT
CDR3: CASSLDSTDTQYF

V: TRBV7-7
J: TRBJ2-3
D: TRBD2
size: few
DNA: TGTGCCAGCAGCTTCGGACTAGGAAGTTCAGATACGCAGTATTTT
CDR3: CASSFGLGSSDTQYF

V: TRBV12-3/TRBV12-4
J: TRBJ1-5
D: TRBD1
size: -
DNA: TGTGCCAGCAATCCGGGACAGTTTAATGAGCCCCAGCATTTT
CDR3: CASNPGQFNEPQHF

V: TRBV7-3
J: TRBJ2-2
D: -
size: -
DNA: TGTGCCAGCAGCTTCAGGGGGAGGATTCCCGGGGAGCTGTTTTTT
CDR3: CASSFRGRIPGELFF

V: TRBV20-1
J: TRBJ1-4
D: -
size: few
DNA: TGCAGTGCATCTGGCGGTTCTGACACGAATGAAAAACTGTTTTTT
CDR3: CSASGGSDTNEKLFF

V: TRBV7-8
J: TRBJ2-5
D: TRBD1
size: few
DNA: TGTGCCAGCAGCTTGACAGGGATCACGGAGACCCAGTACTTC
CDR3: CASSLTGITETQYF

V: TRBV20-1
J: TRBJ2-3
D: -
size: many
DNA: TGCAGTGCGCGACAGAGCACTAGCACAGATACGCAGTATTTT
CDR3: CSARQSTSTDTQYF

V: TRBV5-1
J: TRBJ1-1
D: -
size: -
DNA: TGCGCCAGCCTACGGGTACCGGGTTCGGGGACTGAAGCTTTCTTT
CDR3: CASLRVPGSGTEAFF

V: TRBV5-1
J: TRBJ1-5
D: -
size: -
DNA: TGCGCCAGCAGCCCGACAGGATCTAGGCAGCCCCAGCATTTT
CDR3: CASSPTGSRQPQHF

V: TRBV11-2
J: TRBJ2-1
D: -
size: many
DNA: TGTGCCAGCAGCTTAGATAGGAATGAGCAGTTCTTC
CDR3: CASSLDRNEQFF

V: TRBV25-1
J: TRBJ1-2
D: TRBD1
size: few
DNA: TGTGCCAGCAACAGGGGCTGGGGTGGCTACACCTTC
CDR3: CASNRGWGGYTF

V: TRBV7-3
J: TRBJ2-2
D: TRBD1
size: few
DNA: TGTGCCAGCAGCTCCGCCAGGGGGCGGGACGGGGAGCTGTTTTTT
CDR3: CASSSARGRDGELFF

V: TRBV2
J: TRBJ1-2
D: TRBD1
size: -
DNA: TGTGCCAGCAGTTTCGACAGGGGGCTAGGTAACTATGGCTACACCTTC
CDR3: CASSFDRGLGNYGYTF

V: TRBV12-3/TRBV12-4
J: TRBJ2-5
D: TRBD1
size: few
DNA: TGTGCCAGCAGTTTAAACAGGGGGAAGACCCAGTACTTC
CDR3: CASSLNRGKTQYF

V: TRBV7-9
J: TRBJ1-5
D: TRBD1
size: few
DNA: TGTGCCAGCCCCCTCTTTAGGGACAGACACTATAGCAATCAGCCCCAGCATTTT
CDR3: CASPLFRDRHYSNQPQHF

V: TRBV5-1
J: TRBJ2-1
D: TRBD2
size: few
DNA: TGCGCCAGCAGCGACTCCGTAGCGGGGGGCCGCGATGAGCAGTTCTTC
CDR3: CASSDSVAGGRDEQFF

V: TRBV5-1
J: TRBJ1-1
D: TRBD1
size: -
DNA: TGCGCCAGCAGTCAGGGGGCGACGACTGAAGCTTTCTTT
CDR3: CASSQGATTEAFF

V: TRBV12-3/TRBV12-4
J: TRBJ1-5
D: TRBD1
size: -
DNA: TGTGCCAGCAAGGGACAGGGGACGAGCAATCAGCCCCAGCATTTT
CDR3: CASKGQGTSNQPQHF

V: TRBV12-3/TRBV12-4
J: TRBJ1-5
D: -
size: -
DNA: TGTGCCAGCAGACAGGGAACAGGGTCCGGACCCCAGCATTTT
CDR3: CASRQGTGSGPQHF

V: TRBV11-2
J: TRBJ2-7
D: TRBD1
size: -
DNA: TGTGCCAGCAGCCCAACAGGACAGGGGGACATCGAGCAGTACTTC
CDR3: CASSPTGQGDIEQYF

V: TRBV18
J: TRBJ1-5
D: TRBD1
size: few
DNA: TGTGCCAGCTCTGTAACAGGGGGCGTCCAGCCCCAGCATTTT
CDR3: CASSVTGGVQPQHF

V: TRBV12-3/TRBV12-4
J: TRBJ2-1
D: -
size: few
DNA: TGTGCCAGCAGTTTGTTTGCCTACAATGAGCAGTTCTTC
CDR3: CASSLFAYNEQFF

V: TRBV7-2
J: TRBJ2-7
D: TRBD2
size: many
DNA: TGTGCCAGCACCACCCCTAGCGGGGGGATCTACGAGCAGTACTTC
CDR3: CASTTPSGGIYEQYF

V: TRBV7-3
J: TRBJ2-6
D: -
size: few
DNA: TGTGCCAGCAGCTTAGTAAGCTCTGGGGCCAACGTCCTGACTTTC
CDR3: CASSLVSSGANVLTF

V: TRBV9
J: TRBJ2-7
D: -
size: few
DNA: TGTGCCAGCAGCGTAGATTCCCAATACTCCTACGAGCAGTACTTC
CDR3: CASSVDSQYSYEQYF

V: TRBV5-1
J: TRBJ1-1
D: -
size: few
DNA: TGCGCCAGCAGCTTGGCCGACGGGAACACTGAAGCTTTCTTT
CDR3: CASSLADGNTEAFF

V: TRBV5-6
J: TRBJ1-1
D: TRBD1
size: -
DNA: TGTGCCAGCAGCTGGACAGGGGAGGCTGAAGCTTTCTTT
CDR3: CASSWTGEAEAFF

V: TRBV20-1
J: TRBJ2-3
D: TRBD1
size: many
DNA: TGCAGTGCTCCGGACAGGGGACTCCCTACGCAGTATTTT
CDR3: CSAPDRGLPTQYF

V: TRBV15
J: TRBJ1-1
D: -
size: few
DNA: TGTGCCACCAGCAGAGGGACACGGGACACTGAAGCTTTCTTT
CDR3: CATSRGTRDTEAFF

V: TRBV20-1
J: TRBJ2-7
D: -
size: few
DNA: TGCAGTGCTAGAGATATCCGCCACGACTACGAGCAGTACTTC
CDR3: CSARDIRHDYEQYF

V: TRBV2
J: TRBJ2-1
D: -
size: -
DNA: TGTGCCAGCAGTGAAGGGTTGGGGGGTGAGCAGTTCTTC
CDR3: CASSEGLGGEQFF

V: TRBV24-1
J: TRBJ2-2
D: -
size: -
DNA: TGTGCCACCAGTCAGGCCGGGGAGCTGTTTTTT
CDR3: CATSQAGELFF

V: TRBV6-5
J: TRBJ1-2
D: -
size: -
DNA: TGTGCCAGCAAAACAGGACATGATGGCTACACCTTC
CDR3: CASKTGHDGYTF

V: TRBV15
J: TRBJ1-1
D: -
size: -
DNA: TGTGCCACCAGCAGAGAGTCCACTGAAGCTTTCTTT
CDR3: CATSRESTEAFF

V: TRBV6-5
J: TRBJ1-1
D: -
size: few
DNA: TGTGCCAGCGGATCCACGTGGCTGAACACTGAAGCTTTCTTT
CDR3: CASGSTWLNTEAFF

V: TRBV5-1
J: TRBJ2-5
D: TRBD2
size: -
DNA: TGCGCCAGCAGCTCGGGACTAGACGTGGCCGAGACCCAGTACTTC
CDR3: CASSSGLDVAETQYF

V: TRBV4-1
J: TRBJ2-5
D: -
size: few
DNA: TGCGCCAGCAGCCAAGATGCGGGAACCGAGACCCAGTACTTC
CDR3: CASSQDAGTETQYF

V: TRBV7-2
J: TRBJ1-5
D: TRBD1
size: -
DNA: TGTGCCAGCAGCCTTGGGCCGGACAGGGGAGGTCAGCCCCAGCATTTT
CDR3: CASSLGPDRGGQPQHF

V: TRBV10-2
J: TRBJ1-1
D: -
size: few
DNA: TGCGCCAGCAGTGTAAAGGGTGCCGGGGCTTTCTTT
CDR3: CASSVKGAGAFF

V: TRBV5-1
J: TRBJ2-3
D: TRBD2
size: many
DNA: TGCGCCAGCAGCACTAGCGGGGGGCCAGATACGCAGTATTTT
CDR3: CASSTSGGPDTQYF

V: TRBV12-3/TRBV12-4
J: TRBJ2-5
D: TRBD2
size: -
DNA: TGTGCCAGCAGTTTCGGGAGGGTACAGCAAGAGACCCAGTACTTC
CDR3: CASSFGRVQQETQYF

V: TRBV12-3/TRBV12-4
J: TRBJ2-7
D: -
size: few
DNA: TGTGCCAGCAGTTCGTTCGCGGCAGGGTCCAACGAGCAGTACTTC
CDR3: CASSSFAAGSNEQYF

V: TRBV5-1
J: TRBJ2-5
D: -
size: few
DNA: TGCGCCAGCAACCAGGGGACGGGGACCCAGTACTTC
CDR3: CASNQGTGTQYF

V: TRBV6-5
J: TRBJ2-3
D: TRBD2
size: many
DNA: TGTGCCAGCAGGGCGGGGGGCACAGATACGCAGTATTTT
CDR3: CASRAGGTDTQYF

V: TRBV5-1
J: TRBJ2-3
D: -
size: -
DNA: TGCGCCAGCAGCTTGGCCGGGACAAGGAGAGCAGATACGCAGTATTTT
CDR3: CASSLAGTRRADTQYF

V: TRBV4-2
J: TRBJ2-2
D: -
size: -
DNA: TGTGCCAGCAGCCAAGAAGGGACCCACACCGGGGAGCTGTTTTTT
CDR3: CASSQEGTHTGELFF